Below, 29 T cell receptor beta chains from the same sample are listed, as sequenced in a study of cytomegalovirus exposure and HLA in healthy donors. Researchers ran the PCR with 60 Vbeta and 13 Jbeta primers. Clones were sequenced by immunoSEQ multiplex PCR, and TCRdb holds only the in-frame ones, with some missing. The table records some 150,000 clones, more than 75% of them present only once. The specimen was PBMCs. The receptors were gathered from a man aged 30 to 39 in good health and CMV-seropositive.

V is TRBV4-1 and J is TRBJ2-5; weak D call: TRBD2 (6 bases). Trimming cost V 4 bases and J 1 base, with 7 bases left between them. The CDR3 covers 13 residues. Germline assignment: CDR1 MGHRA and CDR2 YSYEKL. This CDR3 reads CASSPGSQETQYF. CDR3 in DNA: TGCGCCAGCAGCCCCGGGAGCCAAGAGACCCAGTACTTC.

The chain carries TRBV7-3 and TRBJ2-1, with TRBD2 matching over 7 bases. The V gene end was trimmed by 2 bases and the J gene end by 0 bases; junction bases not matched to a gene: 4. The germline gives CDR1 SGHTA, CDR2 FQGTGA. The CDR3 length is 16 residues. CDR3 DNA: TGTGCCAGCAGCTTAGGGGCGGGAGTCTCCTACAATGAGCAGTTCTTC. Protein product: CASSLGAGVSYNEQFF.

J is TRBJ2-1 and V is TRBV4-1, with 7 bases identical to TRBD1. Trimming cost V 4 bases and J 9 bases; bases outside gene matches: 3. This CDR3 is 12 amino acids long. Germline-derived CDR1 and CDR2 are MGHRA and YSYEKL. The CDR3 loop is CASSPRGCEQFF. CDR3 nucleotides: TGCGCCAGCAGCCCCAGGGGGTGTGAGCAGTTCTTC.

The J gene is TRBJ1-1, the V gene TRBV11-1, with D perhaps matching TRBD1 (5 bases). Germline V CDR1 and CDR2: SGHAT, FQDESV (reference sequence). V gave up 5 bases and J gave up 0 bases, with 13 bases separating them. This CDR3 spans 15 amino acids. The CDR3 sequence: CASSLDSRMNTEAFF. For the CDR3, the DNA is TGTGCCAGCAGCCTAGACAGCCGAATGAACACTGAAGCTTTCTTT.

This clone was seen only once. The chain recombines TRBV14 with TRBJ2-2, with D unclear. The CDR3 consists of 14 residues. CDR1 and CDR2 from the germline V gene are SGHDN and FVKESK. V shed 1 base and J shed 4 bases, with 7 bases lying between them. The CDR3 coding sequence is TGTGCCAGCAGCCAAGCAGGCCTCACCGGGGAGCTGTTTTTT. Its protein product is CASSQAGLTGELFF.

The CDR3 nucleotides read TGTGCCAGCAGTGCGGCCCGACAGGCGAAATATCAAGAGACCCAGTACTTC. As protein: CASSAARQAKYQETQYF. The chain links TRBV28 to TRBJ2-5; tentatively, D is TRBD1 (6 bases). Per the germline V gene, CDR1 is MDHEN and CDR2 is SYDVKM. The V gene lost 5 bases and the J gene lost 2 bases, with 21 bases spanning the gap. The CDR3 spans 17 residues.

The chain has TRBV5-1 and TRBJ2-3; D is uncertain. Germline CDR1 reads SGHRS; CDR2 reads YFSETQ. CDR3 length: 15 residues. Trimming cost V 7 bases and J 0 bases, with 15 bases left between them. CDR3 region: CASRFSPISTDTQYF. The CDR3, as DNA: TGCGCCAGCCGTTTCTCGCCTATTAGCACAGATACGCAGTATTTT. The full variable domain, with the rest looked up from reference TRBV5-1 and TRBJ2-3, is KAGVTQTPRYLIKTRGQQVTLSCSPISGHRSVSWYQQTPGQGLQFLFEYFSETQRNKGNFPGRFSGRQFSNSRSEMNVSTLELGDSALYLCASRFSPISTDTQYFGPGTRLTVL.

This clone came up once. The chain combines TRBV30 with TRBJ2-2; possible D gene TRBD1, 7 bases. The V gene's germline CDR1 is GTSNPN and CDR2 SVGIG (reference sequence). With 4 bases removed from V and 3 bases from J, the gap between germline ends came to 18 bases. The CDR3 runs 16 residues. This chain's CDR3 is CAWTSSGGSDTGELFF. The CDR3 bases are TGTGCCTGGACTAGCTCAGGGGGGTCGGACACCGGGGAGCTGTTTTTT.

This chain connects TRBV14 to TRBJ2-1, with a possible D match to TRBD1 (6 bases). Per germline, CDR1 SGHDN and CDR2 FVKESK. The CDR3 has 13 residues. V gave up 6 bases and J gave up 4 bases, with 10 bases separating them. The CDR3 is CASRTGTYNEQFF. The CDR3 coding sequence is TGTGCCAGCAGGACGGGGACATACAATGAGCAGTTCTTC.

This rearrangement joins TRBV5-4 to TRBJ2-2, with TRBD2 as a possible D gene (6 bases). V lost 1 base and J lost 2, with 9 bases in between. This CDR3 comprises 15 residues. From germline, CDR1 is SGHNT and CDR2 YYREEE (reference sequence). CDR3 sequence (DNA): TGTGCCAGCAGCTTGAAGGGGACTAACACCGGGGAGCTGTTTTTT. Translated, it gives CASSLKGTNTGELFF.

The genes are TRBV28 and TRBJ2-7; TRBD1 is a possible D gene (6 bases). From germline, CDR1 is MDHEN and CDR2 SYDVKM. The CDR3 loop spans 15 amino acids. V lost 4 bases, J lost 2 bases, and 15 bases lay in between. The CDR3 spells CASSYPGQGTYEQYF. In DNA form, the CDR3 reads TGTGCCAGCAGTTACCCCGGGCAGGGGACCTACGAGCAGTACTTC.

The V gene is TRBV29-1, the J gene TRBJ1-2; D might be TRBD1 (5 bases). Germline V gene data show CDR1 as SQVTM and CDR2 as ANQGSEA. Trimming removed 3 bases at V and 3 bases at J, with 8 bases between. This CDR3 is built from 12 residues. The CDR3, as DNA: TGCAGCGTTGATTGGGGGGACTATGGCTACACCTTC. Its protein product is CSVDWGDYGYTF.

The genes are TRBV9 and TRBJ2-2; 12 bases fit TRBD2. The J segment lost 4 bases and the V segment lost 3 bases, leaving 7 bases of the junction unmatched. The length of the CDR3 is 17 residues. Germline V gene data show CDR1 as SGDLS and CDR2 as YYNGEE. The CDR3 DNA is TGTGCCAGCAGCGGACCACTAGCGGGAGGAGGCACCGGGGAGCTGTTTTTT. This gives the protein CASSGPLAGGGTGELFF.

This clone turned up a few times. This sequence joins TRBV18 and TRBJ2-7; 8 positions agree with TRBD1. After removal of 4 bases from V and 2 bases from J, the junction contained 7 bases not matched to a gene. This CDR3 is 15 amino acids long. Germline assignment: CDR1 KGHSH and CDR2 LQKENI. CDR3 amino acids: CASSRRLDRAYEQYF. The CDR3 bases are TGTGCCAGCTCACGCCGTTTGGACAGGGCCTACGAGCAGTACTTC. Combining the CDR3 with reference TRBV18 and TRBJ2-7 gives the whole variable domain NAGVMQNPRHLVRRRGQEARLRCSPMKGHSHVYWYRQLPEEGLKFMVYLQKENIIDESGMPKERFSAEFPKEGPSILRIQQVVRGDSAAYFCASSRRLDRAYEQYFGPGTRLTVT.

V usage is TRBV19 and J usage is TRBJ1-5, with 7 bases identical to TRBD1. Germline V gene lookup returns CDR1 LNHDA and CDR2 SQIVND (reference sequence). This CDR3 region has 16 residues. Germline trimming cut 8 bases from V and 4 bases from J; bases unmatched to any gene: 14. The CDR3 DNA reads as TGTGCCAGTTCCGGGACAGTCGATGGGGGAAATCAGCCCCAGCATTTT. Amino acid sequence: CASSGTVDGGNQPQHF.

The rearrangement links TRBV28 to TRBJ1-5; D ambiguous. The CDR3 contains 17 residues. The germline CDR1 and CDR2 sequences are MDHEN and SYDVKM. The V gene lost 5 bases and the J gene lost 0 bases, with 17 bases spanning the gap. CDR3 sequence: CASSPGNSGYSNQPQHF. The DNA of the CDR3 is TGTGCCAGCAGTCCAGGAAATTCTGGGTATAGCAATCAGCCCCAGCATTTT.

This chain uses TRBV28 with TRBJ1-1; 10 bases agree with TRBD1. V lost 4 bases to trimming and J lost 1 base; unmatched junction nucleotides: 6. The CDR3 is made up of 16 amino acids. The germline V gene encodes CDR1 MDHEN and CDR2 SYDVKM. CDR3 amino acids: CASSSPGQGTNTEAFF. CDR3 coding DNA: TGTGCCAGCAGTTCCCCGGGACAGGGGACGAACACTGAAGCTTTCTTT.

The chain recombines TRBV7-2 with TRBJ1-1; D may be TRBD1 (5 bases). V was trimmed by 1 base and J by 8 bases, leaving 14 bases between them. Germline CDR1 and CDR2: SGHTA and FQGNSA. CDR3 length: 14 residues. Written as DNA, the CDR3 is TGTGCCAGCAGCTTAGGCCCAGGGCCGGCAGAAGCTTTCTTT. Translation: CASSLGPGPAEAFF.

The chain employs TRBV19 and TRBJ1-3; TRBD1 matches at 8 bases. Germline values: CDR1 LNHDA, CDR2 SQIVND (reference sequence). V shed 6 bases, J shed 2 bases, and the junction held 6 bases outside the gene matches. CDR3 length: 15 amino acids. CDR3 coding DNA: TGTGCCAGTAGGCAAGGACAGGGACCTGGAAACACCATATATTTT. Translating it yields CASRQGQGPGNTIYF.

The chain links TRBV5-6 to TRBJ2-1; a weak D match, TRBD1 (6 bases). In germline, CDR1 is SGHDT, CDR2 YYEEEE. The CDR3 covers 15 residues. The V end lost 1 base, the J end lost 8 bases, and 16 bases lay between the germline ends. The CDR3 region has the DNA TGTGCCAGCAGCTTGTTTCCAGGGGTCGATGATGAGCAGTTCTTC. Its protein is CASSLFPGVDDEQFF. The whole variable domain, remainder taken from reference TRBV5-6 and TRBJ2-1, is DAGVTQSPTHLIKTRGQQVTLRCSPKSGHDTVSWYQQALGQGPQFIFQYYEEEERQRGNFPDRFSGHQFPNYSSELNVNALLLGDSALYLCASSLFPGVDDEQFFGPGTRLTVL.

The V and J genes are TRBV28 and TRBJ2-2, with D hard to call. CDR1 is MDHEN and CDR2 is SYDVKM in the germline V gene. The CDR3 spans 11 residues. V lost 6 bases, J lost 7 bases, and 6 bases lay in between. In nucleotides, the CDR3 is TGTGCCAGCAGATATAGCGGGGAGCTGTTTTTT. Translating gives CASRYSGELFF.

The rearrangement joins TRBV2 to TRBJ2-5, with D tentatively TRBD2 (6 bases). V dropped 8 bases and J dropped 1 base, with 11 bases sitting between them. Germline V lookup: CDR1 SNHLY, CDR2 FYNNEI. This CDR3 contains 13 residues. CDR3 DNA sequence: TGTGCCAGCCTGGAGGGCCCCCAAGAGACCCAGTACTTC. Amino acids: CASLEGPQETQYF.

J is TRBJ2-1 and V is TRBV10-3, with 7 bases aligning to TRBD2. J gave up 6 bases and V 4 bases, and 12 bases lay outside the gene matches. This CDR3 contains 16 residues. The V gene's germline CDR1 is ENHRY and CDR2 SYGVKD. Here the CDR3 reads CAISGNSGLLFNEQFF. The CDR3 bases are TGTGCCATCAGTGGCAACTCGGGACTACTCTTCAATGAGCAGTTCTTC.

The chain joins TRBV15 to TRBJ2-7, with TRBD1 as a possible D gene (5 bases). There are 16 residues in the CDR3. Between the trimmed V and J ends, which lost 0 bases and 0 bases, there was a span of 12 bases. CDR1 is LNHNV and CDR2 is YYDKDF in the germline V gene (reference sequence). The CDR3 DNA follows: TGTGCCACCAGCAGAGACACGGCAGGGATCTCCTACGAGCAGTACTTC. Translating gives CATSRDTAGISYEQYF.

This clone was counted a few times. This sequence joins TRBV29-1 and TRBJ2-5; the match to TRBD2 covers 7 bases. Per the germline V gene, CDR1 is SQVTM and CDR2 is ANQGSEA. The CDR3 spans 13 residues. The V gene end was trimmed by 7 bases and the J gene end by 3 bases; junction bases not matched to a gene: 8. The CDR3 DNA reads as TGCAGCGCCGGAGGGACTACTAAAGAGACCCAGTACTTC. This encodes CSAGGTTKETQYF.

The chain employs TRBV29-1 and TRBJ2-5, with 11 bases identical to TRBD2. J was trimmed by 5 bases and V by 7 bases; bases with no gene match: 9. CDR1 SQVTM and CDR2 ANQGSEA come from the germline V gene. This CDR3 is 14 amino acids long. This chain's CDR3 is CSGHSGRAGETQYF. CDR3 sequence (DNA): TGCAGCGGCCATAGCGGGAGGGCCGGGGAGACCCAGTACTTC.

J is TRBJ2-3 and V is TRBV29-1, with D tentatively TRBD2 (7 bases). Germline V CDR1 and CDR2: SQVTM, ANQGSEA. V was cut by 6 bases and J by 2 bases, with 21 bases left in between. The CDR3 is 16 residues long. The CDR3 region has the DNA TGCAGCGTAGGGGGGGGGACTTGGGGGTCCACAGATACGCAGTATTTT. Translated, it gives CSVGGGTWGSTDTQYF.

V gene TRBV28 combines with J gene TRBJ2-4, with D possibly being TRBD2 (5 bases). This CDR3 has 14 amino acids. From germline, CDR1 is MDHEN and CDR2 SYDVKM. The V gene lost 4 bases and the J gene lost 3 bases, with 10 bases spanning the gap. The CDR3 loop reads CASSSTRDKNIQYF. DNA for the CDR3: TGTGCCAGCAGTTCCACCCGGGACAAAAACATTCAGTACTTC. Full variable domain (outside the CDR3, taken from reference TRBV28 and TRBJ2-4): DVKVTQSSRYLVKRTGEKVFLECVQDMDHENMFWYRQDPGLGLRLIYFSYDVKMKEKGDIPEGYSVSREKKERFSLILESASTNQTSMYLCASSSTRDKNIQYFGAGTRLSVL.

The chain combines TRBV19 with TRBJ1-1; D ambiguous. CDR3 length: 14 amino acids. The V gene lost 2 bases and the J gene lost 1 base, with 8 bases spanning the gap. Germline V gene sequence: CDR1 LNHDA, CDR2 SQIVND (reference sequence). CDR3 in DNA: TGTGCCAGTAGTATACTGGGCACGAACACTGAAGCTTTCTTT. Its protein product is CASSILGTNTEAFF.